A selection of T cell receptor beta chains follows, all from one sample in a study of blood T cell repertoires in COVID-19. Here immunoSEQ multiplex PCR was the method, and the copy in TCRdb shows in-frame clones only, minus some. The sample contains 50,000 or so clones, approximately 90% of which appear only once. Input material: peripheral blood. The receptors were sampled from a human donor with active COVID-19. The donor label of this sample is uncertain. Both conserved end residues are part of each CDR3. Fields, in order: clone size, D gene, V gene, J gene, CDR3 protein, CDR3 DNA. A D gene is named only where the DNA matches it firmly. Only some rows state a clone size, as once, few, many or a class for expanded clones.

clone_size: .
d_call: TRBD1
v_call: TRBV28
j_call: TRBJ2-1
cdr3_aa: CASSLTGVYNEQFF
cdr3_nt: TGTGCCAGCAGTTTGACAGGGGTATACAATGAGCAGTTCTTC

clone_size: once
d_call: TRBD2
v_call: TRBV19
j_call: TRBJ2-1
cdr3_aa: CASRLITSGANNEQFF
cdr3_nt: TGTGCCAGTAGGCTTATCACTAGCGGGGCTAACAATGAGCAGTTCTTC

clone_size: .
d_call: .
v_call: TRBV5-8
j_call: TRBJ1-2
cdr3_aa: CASSSRGLDGYTF
cdr3_nt: TGTGCCAGCAGCTCCCGAGGTTTGGATGGCTACACCTTC

clone_size: .
d_call: .
v_call: TRBV12-5
j_call: TRBJ2-7
cdr3_aa: CASGLAGGLEQYF
cdr3_nt: TGTGCTAGTGGTTTGGCTGGGGGACTCGAGCAGTACTTC

clone_size: .
d_call: TRBD2
v_call: TRBV7-2
j_call: TRBJ2-3
cdr3_aa: CASSFRLAGMSGDTQYF
cdr3_nt: TGTGCCAGCAGCTTTAGACTAGCGGGGATGTCCGGAGATACGCAGTATTTT

clone_size: .
d_call: .
v_call: TRBV12-3/TRBV12-4
j_call: TRBJ2-7
cdr3_aa: CASSFMGNYEQYF
cdr3_nt: TGTGCCAGCAGTTTTATGGGCAACTACGAGCAGTACTTC

clone_size: .
d_call: TRBD2
v_call: TRBV3-1/TRBV3-2
j_call: TRBJ2-7
cdr3_aa: CASSQGREGLYEQYF
cdr3_nt: TGTGCCAGCAGCCAAGGGCGGGAGGGCCTGTACGAGCAGTACTTC

clone_size: .
d_call: TRBD1
v_call: TRBV5-8
j_call: TRBJ1-2
cdr3_aa: CASSLRDRTKAGYTF
cdr3_nt: TGTGCCAGCAGCCTCCGGGACAGGACGAAAGCTGGCTACACCTTC

clone_size: .
d_call: .
v_call: TRBV5-6
j_call: TRBJ2-7
cdr3_aa: CASSSTGSGEKYEQYF
cdr3_nt: TGTGCCAGCAGTTCAACCGGGAGTGGAGAAAAATACGAGCAGTACTTC

clone_size: .
d_call: TRBD1
v_call: TRBV27
j_call: TRBJ1-2
cdr3_aa: CASSYRDSSNYGYTF
cdr3_nt: TGTGCCAGCAGTTATAGGGACAGCTCTAACTATGGCTACACCTTC

clone_size: .
d_call: TRBD2
v_call: TRBV7-2
j_call: TRBJ2-3
cdr3_aa: CASSPTSGSTDTQYF
cdr3_nt: TGTGCCAGCAGCCCAACTAGCGGGAGCACAGATACGCAGTATTTT

clone_size: .
d_call: .
v_call: TRBV4-1
j_call: TRBJ2-1
cdr3_aa: CASRSSGVSYNEQFF
cdr3_nt: TGCGCCAGCAGGAGTAGCGGAGTCTCCTACAATGAGCAGTTCTTC

clone_size: .
d_call: .
v_call: TRBV7-9
j_call: TRBJ2-1
cdr3_aa: CASSLTGSSYNEQFF
cdr3_nt: TGTGCCAGCAGCTTGACAGGAAGCTCCTACAATGAGCAGTTCTTC

clone_size: .
d_call: .
v_call: TRBV20-1
j_call: TRBJ1-2
cdr3_aa: CSASPFVDSPNYGYTF
cdr3_nt: TGCAGTGCTAGTCCCTTCGTGGACAGCCCTAACTATGGCTACACCTTC

clone_size: .
d_call: TRBD1
v_call: TRBV6-2/TRBV6-3
j_call: TRBJ1-1
cdr3_aa: CASSLLGGAATEAFF
cdr3_nt: TGTGCCAGCAGTCTTCTAGGGGGCGCGGCGACTGAAGCTTTCTTT

clone_size: once
d_call: TRBD2
v_call: TRBV11-2
j_call: TRBJ2-7
cdr3_aa: CASSPGLADEQYF
cdr3_nt: TGTGCCAGCAGCCCGGGACTAGCAGACGAGCAGTACTTC

clone_size: few
d_call: TRBD1
v_call: TRBV10-3
j_call: TRBJ2-2
cdr3_aa: CAISSLVQGITNTGELFF
cdr3_nt: TGTGCCATCAGCTCACTTGTACAGGGGATAACCAACACCGGGGAGCTGTTTTTT

clone_size: .
d_call: TRBD2
v_call: TRBV14
j_call: TRBJ2-7
cdr3_aa: CASSQELAGGEQYF
cdr3_nt: TGTGCCAGCAGCCAAGAGCTGGCGGGAGGAGAGCAGTACTTC

clone_size: .
d_call: TRBD1
v_call: TRBV6-2/TRBV6-3
j_call: TRBJ2-3
cdr3_aa: CASSSQVRRDSNTDTQYF
cdr3_nt: TGTGCCAGCAGCTCCCAGGTCCGCCGGGACAGTAACACAGATACGCAGTATTTT

clone_size: .
d_call: .
v_call: TRBV6-2/TRBV6-3
j_call: TRBJ2-4
cdr3_aa: CASSWGEDIQYF
cdr3_nt: TGTGCCAGCAGTTGGGGGGAGGACATTCAGTACTTC

clone_size: .
d_call: TRBD2
v_call: TRBV18
j_call: TRBJ2-1
cdr3_aa: CASSPLGLAGDNEQFF
cdr3_nt: TGTGCCAGCTCACCACTGGGACTAGCGGGGGACAATGAGCAGTTCTTC

clone_size: .
d_call: .
v_call: TRBV21-1
j_call: TRBJ2-7
cdr3_aa: CASIVGQGGYEQYF
cdr3_nt: TGTGCCAGCATCGTGGGACAGGGGGGATACGAGCAGTACTTC

clone_size: few
d_call: .
v_call: TRBV27
j_call: TRBJ2-6
cdr3_aa: CASSFLGAGANVLTF
cdr3_nt: TGTGCCAGCAGTTTTTTGGGAGCTGGGGCCAACGTCCTGACTTTC

clone_size: .
d_call: .
v_call: TRBV5-1
j_call: TRBJ1-1
cdr3_aa: CASSLGQNYEAFF
cdr3_nt: TGCGCCAGCAGCCTCGGACAGAACTATGAAGCTTTCTTT

clone_size: .
d_call: .
v_call: TRBV5-1
j_call: TRBJ2-7
cdr3_aa: CASSLAAGFYEQYF
cdr3_nt: TGCGCCAGCAGCTTGGCCGCAGGTTTCTACGAGCAGTACTTC

clone_size: .
d_call: .
v_call: TRBV9
j_call: TRBJ2-6
cdr3_aa: CAEGANVLTF
cdr3_nt: TGTGCGGAGGGGGCCAACGTCCTGACTTTC

clone_size: .
d_call: .
v_call: TRBV12-3/TRBV12-4
j_call: TRBJ1-1
cdr3_aa: CASSFEGRVSAFF
cdr3_nt: TGTGCCAGCAGTTTCGAGGGAAGGGTCTCGGCTTTCTTT

clone_size: .
d_call: TRBD2
v_call: TRBV4-3
j_call: TRBJ2-3
cdr3_aa: CASSQDFGSGGTDTQYF
cdr3_nt: TGCGCCAGCAGCCAAGATTTCGGTAGCGGGGGCACAGATACGCAGTATTTT

clone_size: few
d_call: TRBD2
v_call: TRBV5-1
j_call: TRBJ2-7
cdr3_aa: CASSFGTSGSSDEQYF
cdr3_nt: TGCGCCAGCAGCTTTGGGACTAGCGGGAGTAGCGACGAGCAGTACTTC

clone_size: few
d_call: .
v_call: TRBV29-1
j_call: TRBJ2-7
cdr3_aa: CSVESRQSSSYEQYF
cdr3_nt: TGCAGCGTTGAAAGTAGACAGTCGAGCTCCTACGAGCAGTACTTC

clone_size: .
d_call: TRBD2
v_call: TRBV6-1
j_call: TRBJ2-1
cdr3_aa: CASSVLLAGLYNEQFF
cdr3_nt: TGTGCCAGCAGTGTCTTACTAGCGGGCCTATACAATGAGCAGTTCTTC

clone_size: .
d_call: TRBD1
v_call: TRBV11-2
j_call: TRBJ2-3
cdr3_aa: CASSRTGRIDTQYF
cdr3_nt: TGTGCCAGCAGCAGGACAGGGCGGATAGATACGCAGTATTTT